The clone carrying this TCR beta chain was seen at least ten times. The data were obtained in a study of neurological immune-mediated disorders. V gave up 0 bases and J gave up 2 bases, with 14 bases separating them. The CDR3 runs 16 residues. The V gene's germline CDR1 is SGHRS and CDR2 YFSETQ. TCRdb itself ran the 5' RACE reads through MiXCR, one entry per CDR3 protein. The sample holds under 45,000 distinct CDR3 sequences, 2% to 2.5% seen once. V is TRBV5-1 and J is TRBJ1-1; D unclear. Sequences were obtained from PBMCs. The sequence derives from a man aged 50 to 60 with multiple sclerosis. The CDR3, as DNA: TGCGCCAGCAGCTTGGTTGAGCAAGCCAGTAACACTGAAGCTTTCTTT. Its protein is CASSLVEQASNTEAFF.